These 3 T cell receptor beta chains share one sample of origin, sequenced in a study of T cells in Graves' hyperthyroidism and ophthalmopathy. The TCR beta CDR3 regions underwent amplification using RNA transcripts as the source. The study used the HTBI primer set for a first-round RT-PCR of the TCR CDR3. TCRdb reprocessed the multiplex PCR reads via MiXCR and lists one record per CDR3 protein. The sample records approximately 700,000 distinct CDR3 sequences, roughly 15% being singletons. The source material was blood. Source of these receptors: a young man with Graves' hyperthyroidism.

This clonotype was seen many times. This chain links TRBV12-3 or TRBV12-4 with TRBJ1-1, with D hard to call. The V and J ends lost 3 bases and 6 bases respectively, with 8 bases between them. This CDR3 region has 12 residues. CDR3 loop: CASSFFGAEAFF. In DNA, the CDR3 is TGTGCCAGCAGTTTCTTCGGTGCTGAAGCTTTCTTT.

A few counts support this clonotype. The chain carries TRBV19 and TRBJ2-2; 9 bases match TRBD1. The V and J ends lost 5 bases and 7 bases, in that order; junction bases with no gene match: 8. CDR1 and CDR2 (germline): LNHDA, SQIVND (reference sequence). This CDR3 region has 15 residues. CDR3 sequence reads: CASSRGTGFGGELFF. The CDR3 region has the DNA TGTGCCAGTAGTCGCGGGACAGGGTTTGGCGGGGAGCTGTTTTTT. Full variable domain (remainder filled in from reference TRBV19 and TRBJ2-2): DGGITQSPKYLFRKEGQNVTLSCEQNLNHDAMYWYRQDPGQGLRLIYYSQIVNDFQKGDIAEGYSVSREKKESFPLTVTSAQKNPTAFYLCASSRGTGFGGELFFGEGSRLTVL.

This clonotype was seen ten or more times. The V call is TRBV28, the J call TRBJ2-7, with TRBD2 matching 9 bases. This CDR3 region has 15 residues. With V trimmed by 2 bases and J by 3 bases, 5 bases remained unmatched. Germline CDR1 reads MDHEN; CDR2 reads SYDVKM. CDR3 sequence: CASSLRAGGLYEQYF. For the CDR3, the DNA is TGTGCCAGCAGTTTACGAGCGGGAGGTCTCTACGAGCAGTACTTC.